The 30 T cell receptor beta chains below come from one sample, sequenced in a study of T cell changes during pregnancy in multiple sclerosis. Sequencing was performed with immunoSEQ multiplex PCR; in TCRdb, only in-frame clones are kept and a portion is missing. The table records about 85,000 clones, about 89% of them present only once. The source was peripheral blood, collected in the first trimester of pregnancy. The receptors were gathered from a female donor with multiple sclerosis, enrolled in a pregnancy study.

This clone occurred once. The V call is TRBV5-6, the J call TRBJ2-7; 9 nucleotides line up with TRBD2. This CDR3 contains 14 residues. Germline lookup yields CDR1 SGHDT and CDR2 YYEEEE. J was trimmed by 3 bases and V by 5 bases; bases with no gene match: 6. The CDR3 loop is CASSRGAGGYEQYF. As DNA, the CDR3 is TGTGCCAGCAGTCGGGGAGCGGGAGGCTACGAGCAGTACTTC.

The chain carries TRBV11-2 and TRBJ1-2; 8 positions match TRBD1. The CDR3 is 15 residues long. Germline V gene data show CDR1 as SGHAT and CDR2 as FQNNGV. The ends lost 8 bases at V and 7 bases at J; junction bases unmatched: 15. The CDR3 loop reads CASSGAGGAIGGYTF. In DNA form, the CDR3 reads TGTGCCAGCTCCGGAGCAGGGGGCGCGATCGGTGGCTACACCTTC. Full variable domain (missing parts from reference TRBV11-2 and TRBJ1-2): EAGVAQSPRYKIIEKRQSVAFWCNPISGHATLYWYQQILGQGPKLLIQFQNNGVVDDSQLPKDRFSAERLKGVDSTLKIQPAKLEDSAVYLCASSGAGGAIGGYTFGSGTRLTVV.

The chain uses TRBV28 and TRBJ1-1, with D hard to call. The CDR3 loop spans 16 amino acids. Deletions cut 9 bases from V and 3 bases from J, with 23 bases between. CDR1 is MDHEN and CDR2 is SYDVKM in the germline V gene. The chain's CDR3 is CASMSRGFARDTEAFF. The CDR3 DNA reads TGTGCCAGTATGTCGCGAGGGTTCGCAAGGGACACTGAAGCTTTCTTT.

This clone was detected only once. This chain uses TRBV7-2 with TRBJ2-7; 15 positions agree with TRBD2. CDR3 length: 16 amino acids. The germline CDR1 and CDR2 sequences are SGHTA and FQGNSA. Trimming removed 5 bases from V and 2 bases from J; junction bases left unmatched: 4. The CDR3 region is CASSQGLAGGAYEQYF. CDR3 in DNA: TGTGCCAGCAGCCAAGGACTAGCGGGGGGGGCCTACGAGCAGTACTTC.

The chain carries TRBV19 and TRBJ1-4, with 7 bases matching TRBD1. Trimming at V came to 3 bases and at J to 7 bases, leaving 5 bases not matched to a gene. The CDR3 length is 14 residues. The germline V gene has CDR1 LNHDA and CDR2 SQIVND (reference sequence). CDR3 sequence (DNA): TGTGCCAGTAGTATTACAGGGGCGCGTGAAAAACTGTTTTTT. Its protein product is CASSITGAREKLFF.

The chain couples TRBV6-1 to TRBJ2-3; the match to TRBD1 covers 9 bases. The ends lost 5 bases at V and 4 bases at J; junction bases unmatched: 4. The CDR3 contains 14 residues. The germline V gene has CDR1 MNHNS and CDR2 SASEGT. The CDR3 is CASSWDRAPDTQYF. The CDR3 bases are TGTGCCAGCAGTTGGGACAGGGCCCCAGATACGCAGTATTTT.

The chain carries TRBV2 and TRBJ2-7, with 10 bases matching TRBD1. Germline values: CDR1 SNHLY, CDR2 FYNNEI. The V gene end was trimmed by 8 bases and the J gene end by 1 base; junction bases not matched to a gene: 14. The CDR3 spans 17 residues. DNA for the CDR3: TGTGCCAGCTTCGGTACCGGGACAGGGGTTAGATCCTACGAGCAGTACTTC. Protein: CASFGTGTGVRSYEQYF. The whole variable domain, filled in from reference TRBV2 and TRBJ2-7, reads EPEVTQTPSHQVTQMGQEVILRCVPISNHLYFYWYRQILGQKVEFLVSFYNNEISEKSEIFDDQFSVERPDGSNFTLKIRSTKLEDSAMYFCASFGTGTGVRSYEQYFGPGTRLTVT.

The J gene is TRBJ2-1, the V gene TRBV5-1, with TRBD2 identical over 11 bases. The CDR3 spans 16 residues. V lost 0 bases and J lost 7; bases outside the gene matches: 6. Germline CDR1 SGHRS, CDR2 YFSETQ. The CDR3 nucleotides are TGCGCCAGCAGCTTGGGTAGCGGGAGGGCGGGGAATGAGCAGTTCTTC. It is translated as CASSLGSGRAGNEQFF.

V usage is TRBV6-5 and J usage is TRBJ2-4; tentatively, D is TRBD2 (7 bases). V shed 7 bases and J shed 5 bases, with 18 bases lying between them. Germline V gene data show CDR1 as MNHEY and CDR2 as SVGAGI. The CDR3 contains 15 residues. In nucleotides, the CDR3 is TGTGCCAGCAAGACCAGGGGCGGGGGTCAAAACATTCAGTACTTC. It codes for CASKTRGGGQNIQYF.

V usage is TRBV19 and J usage is TRBJ2-3; possibly TRBD2 for D (6 bases). The germline V gene encodes CDR1 LNHDA and CDR2 SQIVND (reference sequence). The CDR3 contains 16 residues. Between the trimmed V and J ends, which lost 5 bases and 1 base, there was a span of 16 bases. The CDR3 DNA reads as TGTGCCAGTAGTGCCCGACTAGTAGAGGGCACAGATACGCAGTATTTT. This translates into CASSARLVEGTDTQYF.

The chain links TRBV11-2 to TRBJ2-2, with 7 bases aligning to TRBD2. This CDR3 is 17 amino acids long. The germline gives CDR1 SGHAT, CDR2 FQNNGV. V lost 0 bases, J lost 2 bases, and 6 bases stayed unmatched. In DNA, the CDR3 is TGTGCCAGCAGCTTAGACCCCGGACTAGAAAACACCGGGGAGCTGTTTTTT. It translates to CASSLDPGLENTGELFF.

This chain links TRBV28 with TRBJ2-1; possibly TRBD2 for D (5 bases). Germline CDR1 is MDHEN and CDR2 is SYDVKM. Trimming pared 7 bases from V and 7 bases from J, leaving 14 bases between. CDR3 length equals 13 residues. The CDR3 sequence: CASILPGKNEQFF. The CDR3 DNA is TGTGCCAGCATCTTACCGGGAAAGAATGAGCAGTTCTTC.

The genes are TRBV7-2 and TRBJ2-3; 8 bases match TRBD1. J lost 6 bases, V lost 1 base, and 6 bases had no gene match. Germline V gives CDR1 SGHTA, CDR2 FQGNSA. This CDR3 is 15 amino acids long. CDR3 in amino acids: CASSLVHRGVDTQYF. In DNA, the CDR3 is TGTGCCAGCAGCTTAGTTCACAGGGGGGTTGATACGCAGTATTTT.

V gene TRBV14 combines with J gene TRBJ2-6, with D perhaps matching TRBD1 (6 bases). The CDR3 has 15 residues. With 4 bases removed from V and 2 bases from J, the gap between germline ends came to 9 bases. Germline lookup yields CDR1 SGHDN and CDR2 FVKESK. DNA of the CDR3: TGTGCCAGCAGCCTTCCAGGGGCTGGGGCCAACGTCCTGACTTTC. It encodes CASSLPGAGANVLTF.

The rearrangement uses TRBV7-2 and TRBJ2-5; D possibly corresponds to TRBD2 (6 bases). The V end lost 2 bases, the J end lost 2 bases, and 9 bases lay between the germline ends. Germline CDR1 reads SGHTA; CDR2 reads FQGNSA. This CDR3 region has 14 residues. CDR3 loop: CASSLRAGQETQYF. CDR3 DNA: TGTGCCAGCAGCTTAAGGGCGGGACAAGAGACCCAGTACTTC.

The genes are TRBV7-9 and TRBJ2-3; 9 bases agree with TRBD1. V was pared by 6 bases and J by 0 bases, with 4 bases of the junction left unmatched. CDR3 length: 15 amino acids. Germline V gene lookup returns CDR1 SEHNR and CDR2 FQNEAQ (reference sequence). CDR3 sequence (DNA): TGTGCCAGCAGTTCCGGGACAGGGAGCACAGATACGCAGTATTTT. Its protein is CASSSGTGSTDTQYF.

CDR3 protein: CASSQNSLAGGHTDTQYF. The CDR3 nucleotides are TGCGCCAGCAGCCAAAACTCCCTAGCGGGGGGTCACACAGATACGCAGTATTTT. The V and J genes are TRBV4-1 and TRBJ2-3, with 11 bases identical to TRBD2. J lost 2 bases, V lost 2 bases, and 9 bases had no gene match. The CDR3 covers 18 residues. The germline V gene encodes CDR1 MGHRA and CDR2 YSYEKL.

Comments on this clone: Germline and junction disagree at one end, which may indicate a read error. The chain combines TRBV4-1 with TRBJ2-5; D is possibly TRBD2 (6 bases). From germline, CDR1 is MGHRA and CDR2 YSYEKL. The CDR3 has 13 residues. CDR3 nucleotide sequence: TGCGCCAGCAGCCAAGAAGCCGGGAGATCGACCCACTTC. This encodes CASSQEAGRSTHF.

The chain uses TRBV6-5 and TRBJ2-7, with D possibly being TRBD1 (6 bases). Germline V gene sequence: CDR1 MNHEY, CDR2 SVGAGI. Between the trimmed V and J ends, which lost 6 bases and 0 bases, there was a span of 15 bases. The CDR3 is 15 residues long. The CDR3 loop reads CASSPGTTSSYEQYF. DNA for the CDR3: TGTGCCAGCAGCCCCGGGACAACTAGCTCCTACGAGCAGTACTTC.

This chain connects TRBV13 to TRBJ2-1, with 16 bases lining up with TRBD2. With V trimmed by 0 bases and J by 8 bases, 7 bases remained unmatched. CDR1 PRHDT and CDR2 FYEKMQ come from the germline V gene (reference sequence). This CDR3 region has 18 residues. CDR3 coding DNA: TGTGCCAGCAGCTTAGGGGGACTAGCGGGAGGGCCTTACGATGAGCAGTTCTTC. Residues: CASSLGGLAGGPYDEQFF.

This chain links TRBV18 with TRBJ2-3, with D possibly matching TRBD2 (6 bases). The V and J ends lost 3 bases and 4 bases respectively, with 20 bases between them. This CDR3 is built from 17 residues. Germline V CDR1 and CDR2: KGHSH, LQKENI. CDR3 protein: CASSPLGESGPPDTQYF. As DNA, the CDR3 is TGTGCCAGCTCACCCTTGGGTGAAAGCGGGCCCCCAGATACGCAGTATTTT.

This sequence joins TRBV9 and TRBJ1-2; D gene unclear. Germline assignment: CDR1 SGDLS and CDR2 YYNGEE. The CDR3 is made up of 14 amino acids. Trimming took 6 bases from V and 2 from J, leaving 14 bases between them. Written as DNA, the CDR3 is TGTGCCAGCACTTATCCGGGCGGGAACTATGGCTACACCTTC. Residues: CASTYPGGNYGYTF.

The chain employs TRBV6-1 and TRBJ1-1; D call uncertain. V lost 3 bases and J lost 3, with 20 bases in between. CDR1 MNHNS and CDR2 SASEGT come from the germline V gene. The CDR3 loop spans 17 amino acids. CDR3 nucleotide sequence: TGTGCCAGCAGTGATATTTTAGTTATTTCACGGGACACTGAAGCTTTCTTT. This codes for CASSDILVISRDTEAFF.

The chain joins TRBV5-1 to TRBJ2-1; 10 bases agree with TRBD1. The length of the CDR3 is 15 residues. The germline gives CDR1 SGHRS, CDR2 YFSETQ. V trimming: 3 bases; J trimming: 3 bases; junction bases outside the gene matches: 3. The CDR3 nucleotides are TGCGCCAGCAGCTCGACAGGGGGCTTCTACAATGAGCAGTTCTTC. Translated: CASSSTGGFYNEQFF.

The genes are TRBV6-5 and TRBJ2-7; D perhaps matches TRBD2 (5 bases). Germline lookup yields CDR1 MNHEY and CDR2 SVGAGI. V lost 5 bases and J lost 2, with 7 bases in between. The CDR3 has 12 amino acids. CDR3 amino acids: CASSPTTYEQYF. The CDR3 nucleotides read TGTGCCAGCAGTCCGACTACCTACGAGCAGTACTTC.

The rearrangement links TRBV29-1 to TRBJ1-2, with 7 positions matching TRBD1. The CDR3 consists of 13 residues. The V gene end was trimmed by 6 bases and the J gene end by 5 bases; junction bases not matched to a gene: 9. CDR1 SQVTM and CDR2 ANQGSEA come from the germline V gene. CDR3 DNA sequence: TGCAGCGTGGAACCGACAGGGCAGTATGGCTACACCTTC. Amino acid sequence: CSVEPTGQYGYTF.

The chain carries TRBV9 and TRBJ1-1, with D perhaps TRBD1 (6 bases). Trimming shortened V by 1 base and J by 11 bases, and 18 bases separated the two germline ends. The germline gives CDR1 SGDLS, CDR2 YYNGEE. The CDR3 loop spans 14 amino acids. As DNA, the CDR3 is TGTGCCAGCAGCGTATCGGTGGGGGCAAACTTGGCTTTCTTT. Translating it yields CASSVSVGANLAFF.

This rearrangement joins TRBV6-1 to TRBJ1-1; the D gene is possibly TRBD1 (5 bases). V was trimmed by 5 bases and J by 0 bases, leaving 13 bases between them. Germline CDR1 is MNHNS and CDR2 is SASEGT. The CDR3 runs 15 residues. CDR3 coding DNA: TGTGCCAGCAGTCCGGGGACTGACATGAACACTGAAGCTTTCTTT. This encodes CASSPGTDMNTEAFF.

The chain joins TRBV19 to TRBJ2-5; 9 bases fit TRBD2. The CDR3 has 14 residues. The junction had 6 bases not matched to a gene; V was cut back by 6 bases and J by 4 bases. Per the germline V gene, CDR1 is LNHDA and CDR2 is SQIVND (reference sequence). The CDR3 sequence: CASRTSGSGETQYF. CDR3 sequence (DNA): TGTGCCAGTAGGACTAGCGGATCGGGAGAGACCCAGTACTTC. Variable domain in full (rest from reference TRBV19 and TRBJ2-5): DGGITQSPKYLFRKEGQNVTLSCEQNLNHDAMYWYRQDPGQGLRLIYYSQIVNDFQKGDIAEGYSVSREKKESFPLTVTSAQKNPTAFYLCASRTSGSGETQYFGPGTRLLVL.

The J gene is TRBJ2-7, the V gene TRBV25-1, with 9 bases lining up with TRBD1. There are 14 residues in the CDR3. CDR1 is MGHDK and CDR2 is SYGVNS in the germline V gene. Trimming cost V 8 bases and J 6 bases; bases outside gene matches: 11. The CDR3 reads CASQGQGSYGEQYF. DNA for the CDR3: TGTGCCAGCCAGGGACAGGGATCGTACGGCGAGCAGTACTTC.